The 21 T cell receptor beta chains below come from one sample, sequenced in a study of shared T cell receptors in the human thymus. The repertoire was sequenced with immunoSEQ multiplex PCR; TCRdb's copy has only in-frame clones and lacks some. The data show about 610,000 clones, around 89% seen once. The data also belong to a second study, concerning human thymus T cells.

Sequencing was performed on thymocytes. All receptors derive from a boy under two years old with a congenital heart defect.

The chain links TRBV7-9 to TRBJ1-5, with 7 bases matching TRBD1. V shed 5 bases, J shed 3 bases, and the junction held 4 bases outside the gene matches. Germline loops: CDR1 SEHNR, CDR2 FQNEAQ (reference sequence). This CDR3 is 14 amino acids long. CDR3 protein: CASSRQGDNQPQHF. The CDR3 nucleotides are TGTGCCAGCAGCCGACAGGGAGACAATCAGCCCCAGCATTTT.

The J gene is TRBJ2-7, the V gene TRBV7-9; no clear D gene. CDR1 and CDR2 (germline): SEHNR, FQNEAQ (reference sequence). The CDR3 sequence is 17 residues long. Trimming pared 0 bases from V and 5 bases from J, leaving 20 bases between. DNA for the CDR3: TGTGCCAGCAGCTTAGCATTAAACGGGTTCCCTATGAACGAGCAGTACTTC. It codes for CASSLALNGFPMNEQYF.

CDR3 residues: CASTRQGTYEQYF. In DNA form, the CDR3 reads TGTGCCAGCACTCGACAGGGAACGTACGAGCAGTACTTC. This chain links TRBV28 with TRBJ2-7, with 7 bases matching TRBD1. The CDR3 covers 13 residues. Germline CDR1 and CDR2: MDHEN and SYDVKM. With 7 bases clipped from V and 4 bases from J, the junction kept 7 bases outside the gene matches. The whole variable domain, remainder taken from reference TRBV28 and TRBJ2-7, is DVKVTQSSRYLVKRTGEKVFLECVQDMDHENMFWYRQDPGLGLRLIYFSYDVKMKEKGDIPEGYSVSREKKERFSLILESASTNQTSMYLCASTRQGTYEQYFGPGTRLTVT.

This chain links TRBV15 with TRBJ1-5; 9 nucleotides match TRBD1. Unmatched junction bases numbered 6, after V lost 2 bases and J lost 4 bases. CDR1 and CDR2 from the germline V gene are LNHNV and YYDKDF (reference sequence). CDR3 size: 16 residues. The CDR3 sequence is CATSRRVQGANQPQHF. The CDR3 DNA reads TGTGCCACCAGCAGAAGAGTACAGGGGGCGAATCAGCCCCAGCATTTT.

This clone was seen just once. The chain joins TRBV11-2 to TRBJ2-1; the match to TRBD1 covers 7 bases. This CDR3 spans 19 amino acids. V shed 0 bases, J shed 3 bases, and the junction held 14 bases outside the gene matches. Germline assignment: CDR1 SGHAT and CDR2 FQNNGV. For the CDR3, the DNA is TGTGCCAGCAGCTTAGATTCTCCAGAGCACAGGGGTTTCTACAATGAGCAGTTCTTC. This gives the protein CASSLDSPEHRGFYNEQFF.

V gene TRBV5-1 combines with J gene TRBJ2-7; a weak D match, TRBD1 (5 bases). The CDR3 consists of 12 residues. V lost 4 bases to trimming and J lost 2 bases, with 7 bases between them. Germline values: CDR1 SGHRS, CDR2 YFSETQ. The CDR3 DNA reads TGCGCCAGCAGCCCCAGGGCCTACGAGCAGTACTTC. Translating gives CASSPRAYEQYF. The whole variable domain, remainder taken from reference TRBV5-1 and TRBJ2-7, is KAGVTQTPRYLIKTRGQQVTLSCSPISGHRSVSWYQQTPGQGLQFLFEYFSETQRNKGNFPGRFSGRQFSNSRSEMNVSTLELGDSALYLCASSPRAYEQYFGPGTRLTVT.

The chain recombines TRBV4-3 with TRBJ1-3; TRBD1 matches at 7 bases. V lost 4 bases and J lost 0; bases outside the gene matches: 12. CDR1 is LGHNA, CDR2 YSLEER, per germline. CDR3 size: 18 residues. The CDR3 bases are TGCGCCAGCAGCCCAAGGGCCGGGACAGCCGACTCTGGAAACACCATATATTTT. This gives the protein CASSPRAGTADSGNTIYF.

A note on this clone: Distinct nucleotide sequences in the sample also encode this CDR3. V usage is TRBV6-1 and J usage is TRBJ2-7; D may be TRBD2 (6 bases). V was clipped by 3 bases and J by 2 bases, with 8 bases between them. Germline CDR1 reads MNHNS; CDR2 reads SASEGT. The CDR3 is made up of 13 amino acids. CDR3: CASSERDPYEQYF. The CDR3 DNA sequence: TGTGCCAGCAGTGAGCGGGATCCCTACGAGCAGTACTTC.

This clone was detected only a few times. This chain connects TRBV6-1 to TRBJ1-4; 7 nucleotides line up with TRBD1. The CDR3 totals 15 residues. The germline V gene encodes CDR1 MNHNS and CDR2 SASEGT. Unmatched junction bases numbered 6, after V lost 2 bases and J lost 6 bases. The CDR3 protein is CASSEQGGEDEKLFF. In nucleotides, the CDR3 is TGTGCCAGCAGTGAACAAGGGGGCGAAGATGAAAAACTGTTTTTT.

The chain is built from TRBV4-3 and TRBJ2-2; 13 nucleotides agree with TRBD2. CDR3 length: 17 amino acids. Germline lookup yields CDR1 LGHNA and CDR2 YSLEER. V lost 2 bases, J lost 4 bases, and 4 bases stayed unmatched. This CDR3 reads CASSQPGLAGATGELFF. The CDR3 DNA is TGCGCCAGCAGCCAACCTGGACTAGCGGGAGCCACCGGGGAGCTGTTTTTT.

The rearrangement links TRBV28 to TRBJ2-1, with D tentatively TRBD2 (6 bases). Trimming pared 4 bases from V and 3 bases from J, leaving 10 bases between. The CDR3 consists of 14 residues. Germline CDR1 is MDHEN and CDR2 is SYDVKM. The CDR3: CASSWAGNYNEQFF. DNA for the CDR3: TGTGCCAGCAGTTGGGCGGGAAACTACAATGAGCAGTTCTTC.

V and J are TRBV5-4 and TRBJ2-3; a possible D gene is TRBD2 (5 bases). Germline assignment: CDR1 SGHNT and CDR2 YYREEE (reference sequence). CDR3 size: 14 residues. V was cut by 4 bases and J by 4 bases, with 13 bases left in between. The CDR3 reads CASSPRSSADTQYF. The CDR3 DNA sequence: TGTGCCAGCAGCCCCCGGAGTAGCGCAGATACGCAGTATTTT.

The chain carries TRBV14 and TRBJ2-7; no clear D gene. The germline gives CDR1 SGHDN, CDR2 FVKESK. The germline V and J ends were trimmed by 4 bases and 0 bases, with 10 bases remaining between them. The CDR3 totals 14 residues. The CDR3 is CASSPLDGSYEQYF. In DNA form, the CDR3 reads TGTGCCAGCAGCCCCCTAGACGGCTCCTACGAGCAGTACTTC.

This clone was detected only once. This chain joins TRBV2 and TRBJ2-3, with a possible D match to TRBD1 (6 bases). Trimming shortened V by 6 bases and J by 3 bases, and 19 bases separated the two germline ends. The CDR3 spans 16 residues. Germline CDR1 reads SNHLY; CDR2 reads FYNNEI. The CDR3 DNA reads TGTGCCAGCAGGGCCCAACAGGGAAGTAGAACAGATACGCAGTATTTT. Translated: CASRAQQGSRTDTQYF.

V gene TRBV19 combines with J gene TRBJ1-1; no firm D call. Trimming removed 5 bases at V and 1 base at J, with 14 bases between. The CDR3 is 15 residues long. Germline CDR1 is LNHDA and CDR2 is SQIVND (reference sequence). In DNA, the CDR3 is TGTGCCAGTAGTGCCGGGAGCCGGGAGAACACTGAAGCTTTCTTT. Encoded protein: CASSAGSRENTEAFF.

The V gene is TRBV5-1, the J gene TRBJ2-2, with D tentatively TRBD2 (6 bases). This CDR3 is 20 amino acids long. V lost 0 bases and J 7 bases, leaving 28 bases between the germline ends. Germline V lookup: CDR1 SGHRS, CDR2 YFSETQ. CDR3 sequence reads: CASSLDFLRFAGTHVGELFF. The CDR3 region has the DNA TGCGCCAGCAGCTTGGATTTTCTTCGTTTCGCGGGAACACACGTCGGGGAGCTGTTTTTT. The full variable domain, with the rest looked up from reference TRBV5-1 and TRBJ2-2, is KAGVTQTPRYLIKTRGQQVTLSCSPISGHRSVSWYQQTPGQGLQFLFEYFSETQRNKGNFPGRFSGRQFSNSRSEMNVSTLELGDSALYLCASSLDFLRFAGTHVGELFFGEGSRLTVL.

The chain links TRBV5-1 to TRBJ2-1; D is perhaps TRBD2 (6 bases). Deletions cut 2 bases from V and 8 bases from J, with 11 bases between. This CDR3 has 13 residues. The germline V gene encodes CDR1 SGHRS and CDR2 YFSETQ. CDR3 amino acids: CASSFIAADEQFF. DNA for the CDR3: TGCGCCAGCAGCTTTATAGCGGCGGATGAGCAGTTCTTC.

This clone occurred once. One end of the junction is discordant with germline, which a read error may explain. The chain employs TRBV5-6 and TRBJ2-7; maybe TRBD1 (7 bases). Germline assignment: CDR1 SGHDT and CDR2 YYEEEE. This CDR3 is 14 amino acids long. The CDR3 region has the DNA TGTGCCAGCCGCTTAGGGGCAGGGGGGCACGAGCAGTACTTC. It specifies CASRLGAGGHEQYF. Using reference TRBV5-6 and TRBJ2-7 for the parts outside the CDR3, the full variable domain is DAGVTQSPTHLIKTRGQQVTLRCSPKSGHDTVSWYQQALGQGPQFIFQYYEEEERQRGNFPDRFSGHQFPNYSSELNVNALLLGDSALYLCASRLGAGGHEQYFGPGTRLTVT.

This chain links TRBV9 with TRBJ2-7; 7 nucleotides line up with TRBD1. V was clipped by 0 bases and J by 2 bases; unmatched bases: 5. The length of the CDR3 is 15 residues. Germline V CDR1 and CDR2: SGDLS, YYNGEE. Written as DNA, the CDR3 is TGTGCCAGCAGCGTAGAGGCAGGGGGAACCTACGAGCAGTACTTC. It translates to CASSVEAGGTYEQYF.

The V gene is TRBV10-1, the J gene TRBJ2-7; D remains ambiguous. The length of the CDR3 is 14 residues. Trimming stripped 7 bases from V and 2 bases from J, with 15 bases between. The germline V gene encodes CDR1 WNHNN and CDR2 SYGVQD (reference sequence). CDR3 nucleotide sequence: TGCGCCAGCACCGCTGGCAGGCCGACCTACGAGCAGTACTTC. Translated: CASTAGRPTYEQYF.

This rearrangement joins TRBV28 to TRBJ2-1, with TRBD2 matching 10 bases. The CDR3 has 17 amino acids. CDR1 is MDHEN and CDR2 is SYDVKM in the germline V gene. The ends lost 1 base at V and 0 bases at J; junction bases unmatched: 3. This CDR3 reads CASSLSASGGSYNEQFF. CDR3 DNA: TGTGCCAGCAGTTTATCGGCTAGCGGGGGCTCCTACAATGAGCAGTTCTTC.